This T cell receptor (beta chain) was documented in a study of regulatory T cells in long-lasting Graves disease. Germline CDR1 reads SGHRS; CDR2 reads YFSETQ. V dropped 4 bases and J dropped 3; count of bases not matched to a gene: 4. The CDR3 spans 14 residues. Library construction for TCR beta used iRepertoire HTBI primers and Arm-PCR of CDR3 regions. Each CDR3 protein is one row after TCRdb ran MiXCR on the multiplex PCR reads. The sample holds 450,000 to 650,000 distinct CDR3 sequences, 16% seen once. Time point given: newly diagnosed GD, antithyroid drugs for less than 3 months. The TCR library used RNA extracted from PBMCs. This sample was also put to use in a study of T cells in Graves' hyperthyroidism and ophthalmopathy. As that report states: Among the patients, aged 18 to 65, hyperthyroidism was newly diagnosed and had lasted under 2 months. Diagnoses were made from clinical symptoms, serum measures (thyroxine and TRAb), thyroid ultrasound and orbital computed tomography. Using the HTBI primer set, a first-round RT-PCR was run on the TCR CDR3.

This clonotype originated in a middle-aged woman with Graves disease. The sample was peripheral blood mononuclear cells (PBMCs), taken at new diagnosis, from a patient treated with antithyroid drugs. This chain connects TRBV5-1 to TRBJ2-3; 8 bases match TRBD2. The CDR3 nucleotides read TGCGCCAGCAGCACCGGGGGGGCGACAGATACGCAGTATTTT. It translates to CASSTGGATDTQYF.